The 25 T cell receptor beta chains below were found in one sample sequenced in a study of T cells in women clearing cervical HPV infection. Only in-frame clones appear in the TCRdb table, and some are missing; sequencing was by immunoSEQ multiplex PCR. The specimen's table records approximately 30,000 clones. The sample consisted of blood buffy coat. These receptors all stem from a woman aged 18-70 years with a cervical HPV16 infection that either progressed to CIN3+ or cleared (not recorded which).

Concerning this clone: The read ends 3 residues before the CDR3 terminus; that terminus is restored from the germline J gene. The V and J genes are TRBV7-3 and TRBJ2-5; weak D call: TRBD2 (6 bases). Trimming took off 5 bases at V and 5 bases at J, with 18 bases between the two ends. The CDR3 is 15 residues long. Looked up from germline, CDR1 is SGHTA and CDR2 is FQGTGA. The part of the CDR3 DNA that was read is TGTGCCAGCAGCCCCTCTGCCGCGGGGTTCGAGACC. It is translated as CASSPSAAGFET. The CDR3, in full, reads CASSPSAAGFETQYF.

A remark on this clone: The read ends 3 residues before the CDR3 terminus; that terminus is restored from the germline J gene. The chain couples TRBV30 to TRBJ1-2, with D unresolved. The germline gives CDR1 GTSNPN, CDR2 SVGIG (reference sequence). The CDR3 contains 15 residues. The CDR3 region is CAWDTGPPAGRDYTF. The sequenced CDR3 bases are TGTGCCTGGGATACCGGGCCCCCGGCGGGGAGAGAC. Variable domain in full (rest from reference TRBV30 and TRBJ1-2): SQTIHQWPATLVQPVGSPLSLECTVEGTSNPNLYWYRQAAGRGLQLLFYSVGIGQISSEVPQNLSASRPQDRQFILSSKKLLLSDSGFYLCAWDTGPPAGRDYTFGSGTRLTVV.

Of note for this clone: The sequence runs out 3 residues before the end of the CDR3; the remainder is reconstructed from the germline J gene. The rearrangement links TRBV20-1 to TRBJ1-3; maybe TRBD1 (6 bases). In germline, CDR1 is DFQATT, CDR2 SNEGSKA (reference sequence). This CDR3 comprises 15 residues. V was pared by 6 bases and J by 0 bases, with 15 bases between. CDR3 DNA (partial): TGCAGTGCCGCACAGGGAAGGCTCTCTGGAAACACC. This codes for CSAAQGRLSGNT. The entire CDR3 reads CSAAQGRLSGNTIYF.

About this clone: The read ends 3 residues early relative to the CDR3; the germline J gene fills the gap. This chain connects TRBV6-2 or TRBV6-3 to TRBJ2-7; D may be TRBD1 (5 bases). The CDR3 has 13 residues. Germline lookup yields CDR1 MNHEY and CDR2 SVGEGT. The ends were cut back, 6 bases at V and 4 bases at J, with 13 bases in the middle. The CDR3: CASRKGAFYEQYF. The CDR3 bases that were read are TGTGCCAGCAGGAAAGGGGCCTTTTACGAG.

In the case of this clone: The sequence runs out 3 residues before the end of the CDR3; the remainder is reconstructed from the germline J gene. The J gene is TRBJ1-1, the V gene TRBV19; 9 positions match TRBD1. Germline values: CDR1 LNHDA, CDR2 SQIVND (reference sequence). J was trimmed by 2 bases and V by 3 bases; bases with no gene match: 4. The CDR3 totals 15 residues. CDR3 amino acids: CASSILDRGNTEAFF. CDR3 DNA, as far as it was read: TGTGCCAGTAGTATCCTGGACAGGGGAAACACTGAA.

In regard to this clone: The read ends 3 residues early relative to the CDR3; the germline J gene fills the gap. The chain is built from TRBV10-3 and TRBJ1-4, with TRBD1 matching over 8 bases. Per germline, CDR1 ENHRY and CDR2 SYGVKD. With V trimmed by 6 bases and J by 8 bases, 14 bases remained unmatched. CDR3 length: 16 residues. The CDR3 DNA, read in part, is TGTGCCATCAGCACAGGTCAGGGCAGGGGGCAGGAAAAA. Amino acids: CAISTGQGRGQEK. The entire CDR3 sequence reads CAISTGQGRGQEKLFF.

On this clone: Read sequence stops 3 residues before the CDR3 end, and the germline J gene provides the missing end. This chain uses TRBV6-2 or TRBV6-3 with TRBJ2-3, with TRBD2 matching 10 bases. The V gene's germline CDR1 is MNHEY and CDR2 SVGEGT. With V trimmed by 7 bases and J by 6 bases, 13 bases remained unmatched. The CDR3 is 16 amino acids. The DNA read from the CDR3 is TGTGCCAGCACTGAAACTAGCGGGACCGTACTGGATACG. This gives the protein CASTETSGTVLDT. The whole CDR3 sequence is CASTETSGTVLDTQYF.

Concerning this clone: The CDR3 end lies 3 residues beyond the end of the read and is filled in from the germline J gene. This chain connects TRBV7-2 to TRBJ2-7; 11 bases map to TRBD1. This CDR3 is 16 amino acids long. Germline CDR1 is SGHTA and CDR2 is FQGNSA. V shed 0 bases and J 4 bases; nucleotides not matched to a gene: 5. This CDR3 reads CASSLAGDRGGYEQYF. The CDR3 DNA, read in part, is TGTGCCAGCAGCTTAGCGGGGGACAGGGGGGGATACGAG. Full variable domain (outside the CDR3, taken from reference TRBV7-2 and TRBJ2-7): GAGVSQSPSNKVTEKGKDVELRCDPISGHTALYWYRQSLGQGLEFLIYFQGNSAPDKSGLPSDRFSAERTGGSVSTLTIQRTQQEDSAVYLCASSLAGDRGGYEQYFGPGTRLTVT.

Concerning this clone itself: Coverage ceases 3 residues before the CDR3 finishes, and the germline J gene fills in the end. The gene calls are TRBV18 and TRBJ2-5; TRBD2 matches at 13 bases. The germline CDR1 and CDR2 sequences are KGHSH and LQKENI. This CDR3 is built from 16 residues. Trimming removed 1 base from V and 5 bases from J; junction bases left unmatched: 4. The DNA read from the CDR3 is TGTGCCAGCTCACCACGGACTAGCGGGGGAGGGGAGACC. This sequence encodes CASSPRTSGGGET. The entire CDR3 protein reads CASSPRTSGGGETQYF.

As to this clone: The read halts 3 residues ahead of the CDR3 end, with the missing end drawn from the germline J gene. This chain joins TRBV5-4 and TRBJ2-2; D not certain. Trimming removed 0 bases at V and 0 bases at J, with 9 bases between. The germline CDR1 and CDR2 sequences are SGHNT and YYREEE (reference sequence). The CDR3 runs to 16 residues. The part of the CDR3 DNA that was read is TGTGCCAGCAGCTTGGTCCAACTCTCGAACACCGGGGAG. Translation gives CASSLVQLSNTGE. The full CDR3 sequence reads CASSLVQLSNTGELFF.

A word on this clone: Read data end 3 residues before the CDR3 end; the end is taken from the germline J gene. The V and J genes are TRBV2 and TRBJ2-2; a weak D match, TRBD1 (5 bases). This CDR3 comprises 15 residues. The V gene's germline CDR1 is SNHLY and CDR2 FYNNEI. CDR3 DNA, as far as it was read: TGTGCCAGCAGTGTCCAGGGCCTAACTAATGAAAAG. Translating it yields CASSVQGLTNEK. In full, the CDR3 reads CASSVQGLTNEKLFF.

Remarks on this clone: The DNA ends 3 residues before the CDR3 does, and the rest of the CDR3 is filled in from the germline J gene. J is TRBJ2-7 and V is TRBV15, with 8 nucleotides matching TRBD1. The CDR3 is 16 amino acids. J lost 3 bases, V lost 3 bases, and 10 bases had no gene match. CDR1 LNHNV and CDR2 YYDKDF come from the germline V gene (reference sequence). CDR3 sequence reads: CATSRGTGTLSYEQYF. The DNA read from the CDR3 is TGTGCCACCAGCAGGGGGACAGGCACATTGAGCTACGAG.

With regard to this clone: The CDR3 extends 3 residues past the end of the read, so its final part is completed from the germline J gene. This chain links TRBV18 with TRBJ2-3, with D perhaps matching TRBD1 (6 bases). This CDR3 is 13 amino acids long. Germline assignment: CDR1 KGHSH and CDR2 LQKENI. The part of the CDR3 DNA that was read is TGTGCCAGCTCAGGGGGCCCTGGCCAGCCG. Translating it yields CASSGGPGQP. The entire CDR3 reads CASSGGPGQPQYF.

As to this clone: The read ends 3 residues shy of where the CDR3 ends; the end is completed using the germline J gene. V is TRBV10-2 and J is TRBJ2-7; D not certain. The V and J ends lost 3 bases and 2 bases respectively, with 14 bases between them. The V gene's germline CDR1 is WSHSY and CDR2 SAAADI. CDR3 size: 15 residues. The covered CDR3 bases are TGCGCCAGCAGTGACGGCGGCTATGAACCCTACGAG. The encoded protein is CASSDGGYEPYE. The full-length CDR3 reads as CASSDGGYEPYEQYF.

As for this clone: The CDR3 is cut off 3 residues early in the read; its end comes from the germline J gene. The rearrangement uses TRBV18 and TRBJ1-2; D is perhaps TRBD1 (5 bases). Germline CDR1 and CDR2: KGHSH and LQKENI. The length of the CDR3 is 16 residues. The sequenced CDR3 bases are TGTGCCAGCTCACCGTCACTAGCGGGAGGCAGGGATACC. It translates to CASSPSLAGGRDT. The CDR3 in its entirety is CASSPSLAGGRDTYTF.

For this clone: The read terminates 3 residues ahead of where the CDR3 ends, so the germline J gene completes it. This chain links TRBV20-1 with TRBJ1-5; unclear D gene. This CDR3 has 13 amino acids. With 6 bases removed from V and 3 bases from J, the gap between germline ends came to 12 bases. CDR1 DFQATT and CDR2 SNEGSKA come from the germline V gene (reference sequence). The chain's CDR3 is CSAHTDSNQPQHF. Partial CDR3 DNA: TGCAGTGCACACACAGATTCCAATCAGCCC.

CDR3 bases read: TGCGCCAGCAGCTTCGGACAGGGAATACGGGAGACC. It is translated as CASSFGQGIRET. The full CDR3 protein reads CASSFGQGIRETQYF. The chain combines TRBV5-1 with TRBJ2-5; 8 positions agree with TRBD1. Coverage ceases 3 residues before the CDR3 finishes, and the germline J gene fills in the end. Germline CDR1 is SGHRS and CDR2 is YFSETQ. Trimming took 2 bases from V and 5 from J; bases not matched to a gene: 8. CDR3 length: 15 amino acids. Together with reference TRBV5-1 and TRBJ2-5, the CDR3 gives the full variable domain: KAGVTQTPRYLIKTRGQQVTLSCSPISGHRSVSWYQQTPGQGLQFLFEYFSETQRNKGNFPGRFSGRQFSNSRSEMNVSTLELGDSALYLCASSFGQGIRETQYFGPGTRLLVL.

As regards this clone: The read comes to an end 3 residues before the CDR3 does, leaving the germline J gene to fill in the end. The chain carries TRBV28 and TRBJ2-7; weak D call: TRBD1 (7 bases). The germline gives CDR1 MDHEN, CDR2 SYDVKM. V gave up 7 bases and J gave up 4 bases, with 11 bases separating them. This CDR3 comprises 12 residues. The CDR3 here is CASNQGGYEQYF. CDR3 bases read: TGTGCCAGCAACCAGGGGGGATACGAG.

Comments on this clone: Read coverage stops 3 residues before the CDR3 terminus; the germline J gene supplies the remainder. V usage is TRBV19 and J usage is TRBJ2-5; 9 bases are shared with TRBD1. This CDR3 spans 15 amino acids. Trimming removed 3 bases from V and 4 bases from J; junction bases left unmatched: 6. CDR1 LNHDA and CDR2 SQIVND come from the germline V gene (reference sequence). CDR3 DNA (partial): TGTGCCAGTAGTATCCCCGGGACAGGGACAGAGACC. Its protein product is CASSIPGTGTET. The entire CDR3 protein reads CASSIPGTGTETQYF.

In the case of this clone: The missing CDR3 end, 3 residues past where the read stops, is filled in from the germline J gene. The gene calls are TRBV2 and TRBJ1-4, with 10 bases aligning to TRBD1. Germline CDR1 and CDR2: SNHLY and FYNNEI. The CDR3 has 14 residues. Trimming took 6 bases from V and 7 from J; bases not matched to a gene: 5. This chain's CDR3 is CASRADRGPEKLFF. Incomplete CDR3 DNA: TGTGCCAGCAGGGCAGACAGGGGGCCTGAAAAA.

To note about this clone: Sequencing ends 3 residues short of the CDR3 end; the germline J gene provides the rest. The chain uses TRBV5-1 and TRBJ2-7, with 9 nucleotides matching TRBD1. The germline V gene encodes CDR1 SGHRS and CDR2 YFSETQ. This CDR3 spans 14 amino acids. V gave up 4 bases and J gave up 4 bases; unmatched junction bases: 6. The CDR3 spells CASSTGQGLYEQYF. The sequenced CDR3 bases are TGCGCCAGCAGCACGGGACAGGGTTTATACGAG. The full variable domain, in which reference TRBV5-1 and TRBJ2-7 provide the parts outside the CDR3, is KAGVTQTPRYLIKTRGQQVTLSCSPISGHRSVSWYQQTPGQGLQFLFEYFSETQRNKGNFPGRFSGRQFSNSRSEMNVSTLELGDSALYLCASSTGQGLYEQYFGPGTRLTVT.

This CDR3 is CASSPTSGSSYNEQFF. The sequenced part of the CDR3 DNA is TGCGCCAGCAGCCCGACTAGCGGTAGCTCCTACAATGAG. The genes are TRBV5-1 and TRBJ2-1; 9 nucleotides match TRBD2. The read finishes 3 residues shy of the CDR3 end, and the germline J gene is used to complete it. The CDR3 has 16 amino acids. The J segment lost 0 bases and the V segment lost 4 bases, leaving 5 bases of the junction unmatched. Per germline, CDR1 SGHRS and CDR2 YFSETQ.

Note on this clone: The read comes to an end 3 residues before the CDR3 does, leaving the germline J gene to fill in the end. This rearrangement joins TRBV19 to TRBJ2-1; 10 positions agree with TRBD2. The V gene end was trimmed by 7 bases and the J gene end by 0 bases; junction bases not matched to a gene: 3. This CDR3 is built from 15 residues. CDR1 and CDR2 from the germline V gene are LNHDA and SQIVND (reference sequence). The sequenced part of the CDR3 DNA is TGTGCCAGTATTCCTAGCGGGAGCTCCTACAATGAG. This gives the protein CASIPSGSSYNE. In full, the CDR3 is CASIPSGSSYNEQFF.

Concerning this clone itself: The read ends 3 residues shy of where the CDR3 ends; the end is completed using the germline J gene. The V gene is TRBV2, the J gene TRBJ1-6; D might be TRBD1 (5 bases). Germline values: CDR1 SNHLY, CDR2 FYNNEI. The CDR3 sequence is 16 residues long. Between the trimmed V and J ends, which lost 7 bases and 9 bases, there was a span of 22 bases. Partial CDR3 DNA: TGTGCCAGCAATCGTTACGGGCAGGGTGATGCTTCACCC. This encodes CASNRYGQGDASP. The entire CDR3 is CASNRYGQGDASPLHF. Based on the CDR3 plus reference TRBV2 and TRBJ1-6, the full variable domain is EPEVTQTPSHQVTQMGQEVILRCVPISNHLYFYWYRQILGQKVEFLVSFYNNEISEKSEIFDDQFSVERPDGSNFTLKIRSTKLEDSAMYFCASNRYGQGDASPLHFGNGTRLTVT.

With regard to this clone: The missing CDR3 end, 3 residues past where the read stops, is filled in from the germline J gene. The rearrangement links TRBV7-9 to TRBJ2-2, with 7 bases fitting TRBD1. The germline V gene has CDR1 SEHNR and CDR2 FQNEAQ (reference sequence). This CDR3 has 14 amino acids. Partial CDR3 DNA: TGTGCCAGCAGCTGGGGACAGCTCAATTCACCG. It specifies CASSWGQLNSP. From start to end, the CDR3 is CASSWGQLNSPLFF.